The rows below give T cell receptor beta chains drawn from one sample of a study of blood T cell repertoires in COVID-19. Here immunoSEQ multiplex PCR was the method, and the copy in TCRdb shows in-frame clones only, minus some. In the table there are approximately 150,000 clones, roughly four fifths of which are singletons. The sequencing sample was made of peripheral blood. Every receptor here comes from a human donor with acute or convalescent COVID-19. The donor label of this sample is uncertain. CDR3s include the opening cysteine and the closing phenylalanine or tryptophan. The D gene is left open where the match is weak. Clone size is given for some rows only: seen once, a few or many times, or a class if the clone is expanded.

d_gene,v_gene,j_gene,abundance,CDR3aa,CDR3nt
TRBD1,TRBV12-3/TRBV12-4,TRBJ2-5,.,CASSPTDRNFEYF,TGTGCCAGCAGTCCTACGGACAGGAACTTTGAGTACTTC
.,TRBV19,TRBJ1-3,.,CASSMRDGNTIYF,TGTGCCAGTAGTATGAGGGATGGAAACACCATATATTTT
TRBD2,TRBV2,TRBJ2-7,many,CASSDGTPWTSGISYEQYF,TGTGCCAGCAGTGATGGTACCCCTTGGACTAGCGGGATCTCCTACGAGCAGTACTTC
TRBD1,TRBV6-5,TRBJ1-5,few,CASSYTGQPSNQPQHF,TGTGCCAGCAGTTACACGGGACAGCCAAGCAATCAGCCCCAGCATTTT
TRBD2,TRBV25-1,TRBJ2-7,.,CASSDRGTSYEQYF,TGTGCCAGCAGTGACCGGGGGACTAGCTACGAGCAGTACTTC
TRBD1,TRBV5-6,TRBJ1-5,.,CASSLRSGQGRQPQHF,TGTGCCAGCAGCTTGCGTTCGGGACAGGGAAGACAGCCCCAGCATTTT
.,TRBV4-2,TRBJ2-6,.,CASSPGRLPHLSGANVLTF,TGTGCCAGCAGCCCAGGACGACTACCTCATCTCTCTGGGGCCAACGTCCTGACTTTC
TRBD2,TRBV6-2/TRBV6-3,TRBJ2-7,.,CASSWGLAVTYEQYF,TGTGCCAGCAGTTGGGGACTAGCGGTAACCTACGAGCAGTACTTC
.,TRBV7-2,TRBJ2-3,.,CASSLVARGTDTQYF,TGTGCCAGCAGCTTAGTTGCGCGGGGCACAGATACGCAGTATTTT
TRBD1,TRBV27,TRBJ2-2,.,CASRDRPNTGELFF,TGTGCCAGCAGGGACAGGCCGAACACCGGGGAGCTGTTTTTT
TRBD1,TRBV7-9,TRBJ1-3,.,CASSLGRLSGGSENTIYF,TGTGCCAGCAGCTTAGGGAGGCTTTCAGGGGGCAGTGAAAACACCATATATTTT
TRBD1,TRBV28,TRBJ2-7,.,CASSSGQGAIYEQYF,TGTGCCAGCAGTTCCGGACAGGGGGCAATCTACGAGCAGTACTTC
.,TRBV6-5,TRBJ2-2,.,CASSYSRGGGELFF,TGTGCCAGCAGTTACTCGAGGGGGGGAGGGGAGCTGTTTTTT
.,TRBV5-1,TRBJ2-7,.,CASSPGQNTAEYF,TGCGCCAGCAGCCCAGGACAGAATACGGCGGAGTACTTC
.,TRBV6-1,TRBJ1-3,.,CASSEAPLSALAIYF,TGTGCCAGCAGTGAAGCACCGCTTTCAGCTCTAGCCATATATTTT
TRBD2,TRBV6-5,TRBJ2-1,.,CASQRAGGVDEQFF,TGTGCCAGCCAACGAGCGGGGGGGGTCGATGAGCAGTTCTTC
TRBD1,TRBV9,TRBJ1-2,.,CASSVVLTGGIIAYTF,TGTGCCAGCAGCGTAGTCTTAACAGGGGGCATAATCGCCTACACCTTC
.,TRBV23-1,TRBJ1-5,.,CASSQSLVAGNQPQHF,TGCGCCAGCAGTCAATCGCTGGTGGCAGGCAATCAGCCCCAGCATTTT
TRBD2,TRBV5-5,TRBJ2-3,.,CASSFTSGGLDTQYF,TGTGCCAGCAGCTTTACTAGCGGGGGGCTGGATACGCAGTATTTT
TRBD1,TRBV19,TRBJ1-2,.,CASRGQGYGYTF,TGTGCCAGTAGAGGACAGGGCTATGGCTACACCTTC
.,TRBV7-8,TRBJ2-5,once,CASSLEGDAYQETQYF,TGTGCCAGCAGCTTAGAGGGGGACGCGTACCAAGAGACCCAGTACTTC
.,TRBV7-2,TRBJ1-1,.,CASSLDPGTEAFF,TGTGCCAGCAGCTTAGATCCGGGGACTGAAGCTTTCTTT
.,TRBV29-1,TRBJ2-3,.,CSVDRGDTQYF,TGCAGCGTTGATCGAGGGGATACGCAGTATTTT
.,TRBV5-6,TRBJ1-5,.,CASSLGRGNQPQHF,TGTGCCAGCAGCTTGGGTCGGGGGAATCAGCCCCAGCATTTT
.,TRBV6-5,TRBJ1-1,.,CASSYSNTDVLAFF,TGTGCCAGCAGTTACTCGAATACAGATGTTTTAGCTTTCTTT
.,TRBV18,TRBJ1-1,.,CASSPVARGNTEAFF,TGTGCCAGCTCACCCGTGGCCAGGGGGAACACTGAAGCTTTCTTT
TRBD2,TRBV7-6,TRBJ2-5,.,CASSSHRASASGGQGTQYF,TGTGCCAGCAGCTCGCACAGGGCGTCGGCTAGCGGGGGGCAGGGGACCCAGTACTTC
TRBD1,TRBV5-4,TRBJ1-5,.,CASSADRDPSQPQHF,TGTGCCAGCAGCGCGGACAGGGACCCAAGTCAGCCCCAGCATTTT
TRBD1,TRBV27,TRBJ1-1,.,CAKFPEGARDTEAFF,TGTGCCAAGTTCCCAGAGGGGGCCCGAGACACTGAAGCTTTCTTT
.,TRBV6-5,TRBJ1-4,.,CASSRLGLGDEKLFF,TGTGCCAGCAGTCGTCTAGGGTTGGGAGATGAAAAACTGTTTTTT
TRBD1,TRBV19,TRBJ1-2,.,CASSIEDRASNYGYTF,TGTGCCAGTAGTATAGAGGACAGGGCCTCTAACTATGGCTACACCTTC
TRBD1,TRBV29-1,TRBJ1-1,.,CSVAGGANTEAFF,TGCAGCGTAGCAGGGGGCGCGAACACTGAAGCTTTCTTT
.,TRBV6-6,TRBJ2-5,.,CASSYSQGRETQYF,TGTGCCAGCAGTTACTCCCAGGGTCGGGAGACCCAGTACTTC
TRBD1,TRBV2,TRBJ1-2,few,CASSDVDRHYGYTF,TGTGCCAGCAGTGACGTGGACAGGCACTATGGCTACACCTTC
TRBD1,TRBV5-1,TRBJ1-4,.,CASSLGVSGGSKLFF,TGCGCCAGCAGCTTGGGGGTCTCAGGGGGTTCAAAACTGTTTTTT
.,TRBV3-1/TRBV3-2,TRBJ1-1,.,CASSLFTTANTEAFF,TGTGCCAGCAGCTTATTTACAACAGCCAACACTGAAGCTTTCTTT
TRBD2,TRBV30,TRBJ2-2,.,CAWSARLRGGSTGELFF,TGTGCCTGGAGTGCCAGGCTCCGGGGGGGCAGCACCGGGGAGCTGTTTTTT
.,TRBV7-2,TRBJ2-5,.,CASSLGGTSETQYF,TGTGCCAGCAGCTTAGGGGGGACTTCAGAGACCCAGTACTTC
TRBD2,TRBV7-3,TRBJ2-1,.,CASSARLAGGRNEQFF,TGTGCCAGCAGCGCCAGACTAGCGGGGGGGCGCAATGAGCAGTTCTTC
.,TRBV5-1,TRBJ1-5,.,CASSLGQNNQPQHF,TGCGCCAGCAGCCTTGGACAGAACAATCAGCCCCAGCATTTT
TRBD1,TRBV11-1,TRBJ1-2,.,CASSYSTGQGNGYTF,TGTGCCAGCAGTTATTCGACGGGACAGGGTAATGGCTACACCTTC
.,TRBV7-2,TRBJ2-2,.,CASSLQRQGGGELFF,TGTGCCAGCAGCTTGCAAAGACAGGGAGGAGGGGAGCTGTTTTTT
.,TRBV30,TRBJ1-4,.,CAWSVGQGGEKLFF,TGTGCCTGGAGTGTCGGGCAGGGCGGCGAAAAACTGTTTTTT
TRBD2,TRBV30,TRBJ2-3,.,CAWSRLAGGPDTQYF,TGTGCCTGGAGCCGACTAGCGGGGGGCCCAGATACGCAGTATTTT
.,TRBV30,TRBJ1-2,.,CAWSVAQGFRYTF,TGTGCCTGGAGTGTAGCACAGGGATTCCGCTACACCTTC
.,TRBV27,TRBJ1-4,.,CASSSAGDNEKLFF,TGTGCCAGCAGTTCCGCGGGAGATAATGAAAAACTGTTTTTT
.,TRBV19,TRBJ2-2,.,CASSKVRDSPPGELFF,TGTGCCAGTAGCAAAGTGCGGGACAGCCCTCCCGGGGAGCTGTTTTTT
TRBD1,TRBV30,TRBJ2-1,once,CAWDDRGNLNEQFF,TGTGCCTGGGATGACAGGGGGAATTTGAATGAGCAGTTCTTC
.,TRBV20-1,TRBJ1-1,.,CSASPFTSFGTEAFF,TGCAGTGCTAGTCCCTTCACCTCGTTCGGCACTGAAGCTTTCTTT
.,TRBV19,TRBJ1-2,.,CASSRDRLTIAYTF,TGTGCCAGTAGCAGAGACAGGCTCACTATCGCCTACACCTTC
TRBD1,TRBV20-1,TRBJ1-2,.,CSASPRDRGGNGYTF,TGCAGTGCCAGTCCCCGGGACAGGGGAGGGAATGGCTACACCTTC
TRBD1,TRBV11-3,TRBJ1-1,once,CASSSVTGVAFF,TGTGCCAGCAGCTCGGTGACAGGGGTAGCTTTCTTT
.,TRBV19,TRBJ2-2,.,CASSMVPGGTGELFF,TGTGCCAGTAGCATGGTCCCCGGAGGCACCGGGGAGCTGTTTTTT